The 22 T cell receptor beta chains given below trace back to one sample, sequenced in a study of T-cell memory formation after mild COVID-19. A single record per CDR3 protein comes from TCRdb applying MiXCR to the 5' RACE reads. The profile shows 580,000 or so distinct CDR3 sequences, 15% to 20% of them singletons. Sequenced input: PBMCs or a T cell subset sorted from them (not recorded which). These TCRs come from an adult woman who had mild COVID-19 (a few samples of this study predate the infection). Cell type and time point are not known.

This clonotype was counted many times. For the CDR3, the DNA is TGTGCCAGCTCACCCGGACAGGGATCTTCACCCCTCCACTTT. It encodes CASSPGQGSSPLHF. The chain links TRBV18 to TRBJ1-6; 8 bases match TRBD1. With V trimmed by 3 bases and J by 9 bases, 4 bases remained unmatched. Germline V gene data show CDR1 as KGHSH and CDR2 as LQKENI. This CDR3 comprises 14 residues.

This clonotype was found many times. The CDR3 loop reads CASSQGREGEAFF. In DNA, the CDR3 is TGCGCCAGCAGCCAAGGGCGGGAAGGTGAAGCTTTCTTT. The chain is built from TRBV4-3 and TRBJ1-1, with D unclear. V dropped 1 base and J dropped 7 bases, with 10 bases sitting between them. The CDR3 length is 13 residues. Germline CDR1 is LGHNA and CDR2 is YSLEER.

This clonotype has just a few counts. This chain uses TRBV2 with TRBJ2-3, with D tentatively TRBD1 or TRBD2 (5 bases each). The germline V gene encodes CDR1 SNHLY and CDR2 FYNNEI. V lost 8 bases and J lost 2, with 14 bases in between. This CDR3 spans 14 amino acids. The CDR3 sequence: CASFGDVLTDTQYF. For the CDR3, the DNA is TGTGCCAGCTTCGGGGACGTACTCACAGATACGCAGTATTTT. The complete variable domain, with remaining parts taken from reference TRBV2 and TRBJ2-3, reads EPEVTQTPSHQVTQMGQEVILRCVPISNHLYFYWYRQILGQKVEFLVSFYNNEISEKSEIFDDQFSVERPDGSNFTLKIRSTKLEDSAMYFCASFGDVLTDTQYFGPGTRLTVL.

This clonotype was observed a few times. The V and J genes are TRBV20-1 and TRBJ2-1, with D uncertain. The CDR3 has 10 residues. CDR1 is DFQATT and CDR2 is SNEGSKA in the germline V gene (reference sequence). V dropped 6 bases and J dropped 8 bases, with 8 bases sitting between them. This CDR3 is CSATGYEQFF. The CDR3 DNA sequence: TGCAGTGCGACCGGCTATGAGCAGTTCTTC.

In its sample, this clonotype was seen a few times. The rearrangement uses TRBV20-1 and TRBJ2-3; maybe TRBD2 (5 bases). The CDR3 loop spans 12 amino acids. Germline V gene data show CDR1 as DFQATT and CDR2 as SNEGSKA (reference sequence). Trimming cost V 6 bases and J 8 bases, with 15 bases left between them. Written as DNA, the CDR3 is TGCAGTGCAAGTTCTCCGGGGATTACGCAGTATTTT. Translating gives CSASSPGITQYF.

The V gene is TRBV7-9, the J gene TRBJ1-2; D is possibly TRBD1 (6 bases). Trimming took 0 bases from V and 3 from J, leaving 11 bases between them. The CDR3 covers 15 residues. Germline loops: CDR1 SEHNR, CDR2 FQNEAQ (reference sequence). CDR3 region: CASSLADSVYYGYTF. The CDR3, as DNA: TGTGCCAGCAGCTTAGCGGACAGCGTCTACTATGGCTACACCTTC. Using reference TRBV7-9 and TRBJ1-2 for the parts outside the CDR3, the full variable domain is DTGVSQNPRHKITKRGQNVTFRCDPISEHNRLYWYRQTLGQGPEFLTYFQNEAQLEKSRLLSDRFSAERPKGSFSTLEIQRTEQGDSAMYLCASSLADSVYYGYTFGSGTRLTVV.

The rearrangement links TRBV4-2 to TRBJ2-3; tentatively, D is TRBD1 (5 bases). Germline V gene sequence: CDR1 LGHNA, CDR2 YNFKEQ. The CDR3 consists of 16 residues. V was shortened by 3 bases and J by 1 base, with 14 bases between the two germline ends. The CDR3 DNA sequence: TGTGCCAGCAGCCATCTCCTGGCCAGGGGCACAGATACGCAGTATTTT. Its translation: CASSHLLARGTDTQYF.

This chain uses TRBV20-1 with TRBJ2-5; D not certain. The germline V gene encodes CDR1 DFQATT and CDR2 SNEGSKA (reference sequence). V lost 2 bases to trimming and J lost 0 bases, with 13 bases between them. CDR3 size: 15 residues. The CDR3 DNA reads as TGCAGTGCTAGAAATGCCAGGAATTACCAAGAGACCCAGTACTTC. It specifies CSARNARNYQETQYF.

The V gene is TRBV30, the J gene TRBJ2-7; D perhaps matches TRBD1 (6 bases). V dropped 3 bases and J dropped 1 base, with 10 bases sitting between them. Germline V gene lookup returns CDR1 GTSNPN and CDR2 SVGIG (reference sequence). CDR3 length: 13 residues. The CDR3 DNA is TGTGCCTGGAGAAGGGGGTCTTCCTACGAGCAGTACTTC. Its translation is CAWRRGSSYEQYF. The full variable domain, in which reference TRBV30 and TRBJ2-7 provide the parts outside the CDR3, is SQTIHQWPATLVQPVGSPLSLECTVEGTSNPNLYWYRQAAGRGLQLLFYSVGIGQISSEVPQNLSASRPQDRQFILSSKKLLLSDSGFYLCAWRRGSSYEQYFGPGTRLTVT.

In its sample, this clonotype was seen a few times. V usage is TRBV7-2 and J usage is TRBJ2-7; weak D call: TRBD1 (6 bases). The CDR3 is 13 residues long. Germline assignment: CDR1 SGHTA and CDR2 FQGNSA. Trimming took 5 bases from V and 7 from J, leaving 15 bases between them. This CDR3 is CASSPRQAGEQYF. In DNA, the CDR3 is TGTGCCAGCAGCCCCAGACAGGCTGGGGAGCAGTACTTC.

This chain connects TRBV29-1 to TRBJ2-3; TRBD2 might be the D (6 bases). The germline V and J ends were trimmed by 7 bases and 1 base, with 15 bases remaining between them. CDR1 and CDR2 from the germline V gene are SQVTM and ANQGSEA. This CDR3 comprises 14 residues. CDR3 in amino acids: CSAQTGAGTDTQYF. CDR3 in DNA: TGCAGCGCTCAGACGGGAGCCGGCACAGATACGCAGTATTTT.

This clonotype was found a few times. The V gene is TRBV29-1, the J gene TRBJ1-2; D unresolved. Trimming pared 5 bases from V and 7 bases from J, leaving 8 bases between. The CDR3 is made up of 10 amino acids. Per the germline V gene, CDR1 is SQVTM and CDR2 is ANQGSEA. DNA for the CDR3: TGCAGCGTTCCCGGTTTTGGCTACACCTTC. Translation: CSVPGFGYTF.

The gene calls are TRBV4-1 and TRBJ2-5, with 7 bases identical to TRBD2. The CDR3 is made up of 15 amino acids. Germline CDR1 is MGHRA and CDR2 is YSYEKL. J was trimmed by 5 bases and V by 0 bases; bases with no gene match: 6. The DNA of the CDR3 is TGCGCCAGCAGCCAAGATCGACTAGCTCGGGAGACCCAGTACTTC. It specifies CASSQDRLARETQYF.

This clonotype was detected only a few times. The gene calls are TRBV15 and TRBJ2-5; tentative D call: TRBD2 (5 bases). Germline V gene lookup returns CDR1 LNHNV and CDR2 YYDKDF (reference sequence). The ends were cut back, 0 bases at V and 1 base at J, with 15 bases in the middle. CDR3 length: 17 amino acids. The CDR3 region has the DNA TGTGCCACCAGCAGAGATTATTCTCAGAGCGGCCAAGAGACCCAGTACTTC. Its translation: CATSRDYSQSGQETQYF.

CDR3 protein: CASSLLAGDSPYEQYF. CDR3 in DNA: TGTGCCAGCAGCTTACTAGCGGGAGATTCCCCCTACGAGCAGTACTTC. V gene TRBV5-6 combines with J gene TRBJ2-7; 11 bases map to TRBD2. The germline V gene has CDR1 SGHDT and CDR2 YYEEEE. The CDR3 runs 16 residues. The trim removed 2 bases at V and 2 bases at J, leaving 6 bases unmatched.

A few counts support this clonotype. The J gene is TRBJ2-1, the V gene TRBV7-9; D is ambiguous. Per germline, CDR1 SEHNR and CDR2 FQNEAQ (reference sequence). Trimming shortened V by 0 bases and J by 4 bases, and 13 bases separated the two germline ends. The length of the CDR3 is 16 residues. The CDR3 DNA follows: TGTGCCAGCAGCTTAGCGACGGTTTTCGGATACAATGAGCAGTTCTTC. It encodes CASSLATVFGYNEQFF.

The chain links TRBV19 to TRBJ2-1; 12 bases agree with TRBD2. This CDR3 region has 15 residues. Per the germline V gene, CDR1 is LNHDA and CDR2 is SQIVND (reference sequence). With 10 bases clipped from V and 8 bases from J, the junction kept 12 bases outside the gene matches. DNA for the CDR3: TGTGCCACTCTAAGACTAGCGGGGGTTCCGGATGAGCAGTTCTTC. It translates to CATLRLAGVPDEQFF.

The chain couples TRBV20-1 to TRBJ1-4, with D possibly TRBD1 on 5 matching bases. Germline V gene sequence: CDR1 DFQATT, CDR2 SNEGSKA (reference sequence). This CDR3 is built from 15 residues. The V end was cut by 2 bases, the J end by 3 bases, with 13 bases between. CDR3: CSARTAGRANEKLFF. As DNA, the CDR3 is TGCAGTGCTAGAACCGCAGGGAGAGCTAATGAAAAACTGTTTTTT.

This clonotype has a handful of counts. The genes are TRBV21-1 and TRBJ2-3. TRBV21-1 is recorded as a pseudogene. The CDR3 length is 13 residues. The CDR3: CASSKVRSVLQYF. As DNA, the CDR3 is TGTGCCAGCAGCAAAGTGAGAAGCGTTTTGCAGTATTTT.

This clonotype was observed a handful of times. This chain connects TRBV7-9 to TRBJ1-2; 10 nucleotides line up with TRBD1. Germline assignment: CDR1 SEHNR and CDR2 FQNEAQ (reference sequence). V gave up 3 bases and J gave up 4 bases; unmatched junction bases: 5. The CDR3 totals 15 residues. CDR3 in DNA: TGTGCCAGCAGCTTCCGGGACAGGGGCGTCTATGGCTACACCTTC. Encoded protein: CASSFRDRGVYGYTF.

This clonotype came up many times. CDR3: CASSTSGSSYEQYF. The CDR3 coding sequence is TGCGCCAGCAGCACTAGCGGGAGCTCCTACGAGCAGTACTTC. J is TRBJ2-7 and V is TRBV5-1; 11 nucleotides agree with TRBD2. Per the germline V gene, CDR1 is SGHRS and CDR2 is YFSETQ. The CDR3 extends over 14 amino acids. The V segment lost 4 bases and the J segment 0 bases; nucleotides outside the gene matches: 0.

This clonotype was observed a handful of times. The chain joins TRBV25-1 to TRBJ2-2; weak D call: TRBD1 (6 bases). CDR1 is MGHDK and CDR2 is SYGVNS in the germline V gene. The CDR3 extends over 16 amino acids. Trimming left V 1 base short and J 4 bases short, with 13 bases between. In DNA form, the CDR3 reads TGTGCCAGCAGTGAATTCGTCAGGGGTAGCACCGGGGAGCTGTTTTTT. Amino acids: CASSEFVRGSTGELFF.